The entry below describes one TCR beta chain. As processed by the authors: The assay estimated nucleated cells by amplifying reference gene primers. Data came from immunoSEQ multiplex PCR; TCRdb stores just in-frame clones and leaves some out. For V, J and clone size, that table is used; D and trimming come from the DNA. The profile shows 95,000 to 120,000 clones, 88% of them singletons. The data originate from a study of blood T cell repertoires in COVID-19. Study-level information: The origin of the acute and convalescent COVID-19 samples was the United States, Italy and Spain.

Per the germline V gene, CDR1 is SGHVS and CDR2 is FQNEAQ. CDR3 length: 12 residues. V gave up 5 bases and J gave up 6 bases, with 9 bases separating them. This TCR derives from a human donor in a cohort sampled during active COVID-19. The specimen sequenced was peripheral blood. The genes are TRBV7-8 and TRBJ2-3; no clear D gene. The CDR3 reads CASSPSGDTQYF. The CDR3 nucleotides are TGTGCCAGCAGCCCTTCCGGGGATACGCAGTATTTT.